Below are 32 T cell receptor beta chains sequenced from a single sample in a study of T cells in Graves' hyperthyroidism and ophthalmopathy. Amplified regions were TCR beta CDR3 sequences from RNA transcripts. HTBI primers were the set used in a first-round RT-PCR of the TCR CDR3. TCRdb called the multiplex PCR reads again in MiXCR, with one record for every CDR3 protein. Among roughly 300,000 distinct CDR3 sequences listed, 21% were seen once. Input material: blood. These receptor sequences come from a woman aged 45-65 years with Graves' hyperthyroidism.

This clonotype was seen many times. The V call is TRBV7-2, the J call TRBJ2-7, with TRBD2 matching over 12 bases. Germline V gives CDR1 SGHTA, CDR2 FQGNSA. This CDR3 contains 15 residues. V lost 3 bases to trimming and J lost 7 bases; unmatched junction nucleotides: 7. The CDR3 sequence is CASSFLAGGPGEQYF. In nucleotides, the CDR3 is TGTGCCAGCAGCTTTCTAGCGGGAGGGCCGGGGGAGCAGTACTTC.

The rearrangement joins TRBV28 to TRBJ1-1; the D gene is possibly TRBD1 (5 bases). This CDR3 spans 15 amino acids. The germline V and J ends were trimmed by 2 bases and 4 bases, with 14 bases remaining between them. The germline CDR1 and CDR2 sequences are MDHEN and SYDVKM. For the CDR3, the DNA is TGTGCCAGCAGTTTACGGGGGGGTAGCGGCACTGAAGCTTTCTTT. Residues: CASSLRGGSGTEAFF.

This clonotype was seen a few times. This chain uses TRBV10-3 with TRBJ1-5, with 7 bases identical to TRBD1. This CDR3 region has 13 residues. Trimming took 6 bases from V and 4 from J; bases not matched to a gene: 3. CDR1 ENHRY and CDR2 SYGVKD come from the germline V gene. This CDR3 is CAIRGTVNQPQHF. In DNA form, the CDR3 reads TGTGCCATCAGGGGGACAGTTAATCAGCCCCAGCATTTT.

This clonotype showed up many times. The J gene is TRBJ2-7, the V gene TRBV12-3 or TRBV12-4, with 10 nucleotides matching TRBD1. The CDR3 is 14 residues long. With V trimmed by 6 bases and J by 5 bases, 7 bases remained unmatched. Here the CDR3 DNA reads TGTGCCAGCAGCCGGACAGGGGGGCTCCACGAGCAGTACTTC. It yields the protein CASSRTGGLHEQYF.

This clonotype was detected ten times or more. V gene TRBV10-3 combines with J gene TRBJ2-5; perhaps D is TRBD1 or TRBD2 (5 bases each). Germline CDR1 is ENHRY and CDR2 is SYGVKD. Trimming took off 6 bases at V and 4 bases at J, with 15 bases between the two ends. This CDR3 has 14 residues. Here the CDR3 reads CAISGTPAGETQYF. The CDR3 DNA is TGTGCCATCAGCGGGACCCCCGCGGGAGAGACCCAGTACTTC.

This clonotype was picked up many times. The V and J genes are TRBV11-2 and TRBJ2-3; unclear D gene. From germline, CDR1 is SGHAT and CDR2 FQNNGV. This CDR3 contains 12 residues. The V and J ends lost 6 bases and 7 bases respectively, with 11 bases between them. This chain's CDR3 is CASSSLLHTQYF. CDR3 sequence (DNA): TGTGCCAGCAGTAGCTTGTTACATACGCAGTATTTT.

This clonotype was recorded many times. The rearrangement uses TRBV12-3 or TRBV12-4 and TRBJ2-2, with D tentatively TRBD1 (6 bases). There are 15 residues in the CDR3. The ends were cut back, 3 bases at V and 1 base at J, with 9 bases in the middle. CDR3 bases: TGTGCCAGCAGTTTGGGGACACTGAACACCGGGGAGCTGTTTTTT. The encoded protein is CASSLGTLNTGELFF.

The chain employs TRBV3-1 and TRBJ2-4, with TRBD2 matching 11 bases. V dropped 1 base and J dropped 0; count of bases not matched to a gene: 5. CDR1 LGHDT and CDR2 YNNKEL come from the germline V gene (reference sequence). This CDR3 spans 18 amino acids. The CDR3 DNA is TGTGCCAGCAGCCAAGGGTGGCTAGCGGGAGGAGCCAAAAACATTCAGTACTTC. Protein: CASSQGWLAGGAKNIQYF.

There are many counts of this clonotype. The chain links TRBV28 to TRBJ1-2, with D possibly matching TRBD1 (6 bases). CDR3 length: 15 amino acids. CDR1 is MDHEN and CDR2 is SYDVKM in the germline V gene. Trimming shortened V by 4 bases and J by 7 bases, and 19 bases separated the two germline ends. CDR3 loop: CASSYPTGPEGGYTF. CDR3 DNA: TGTGCCAGCAGTTACCCTACAGGGCCGGAGGGTGGCTACACCTTC.

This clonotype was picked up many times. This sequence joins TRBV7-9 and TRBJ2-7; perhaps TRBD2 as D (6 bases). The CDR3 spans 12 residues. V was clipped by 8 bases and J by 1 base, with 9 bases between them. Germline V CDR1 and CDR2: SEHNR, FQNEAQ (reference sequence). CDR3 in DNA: TGTGCCAGCGGGGGGTCTTCCTACGAGCAGTACTTC. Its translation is CASGGSSYEQYF.

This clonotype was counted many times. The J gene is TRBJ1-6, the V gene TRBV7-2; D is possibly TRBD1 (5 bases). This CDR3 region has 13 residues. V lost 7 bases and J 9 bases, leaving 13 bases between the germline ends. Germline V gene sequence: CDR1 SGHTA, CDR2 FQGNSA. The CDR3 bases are TGTGCCAGCACCATCGACAGAACTTCACCCCTCCACTTT. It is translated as CASTIDRTSPLHF. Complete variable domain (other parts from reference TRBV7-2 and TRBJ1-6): GAGVSQSPSNKVTEKGKDVELRCDPISGHTALYWYRQSLGQGLEFLIYFQGNSAPDKSGLPSDRFSAERTGGSVSTLTIQRTQQEDSAVYLCASTIDRTSPLHFGNGTRLTVT.

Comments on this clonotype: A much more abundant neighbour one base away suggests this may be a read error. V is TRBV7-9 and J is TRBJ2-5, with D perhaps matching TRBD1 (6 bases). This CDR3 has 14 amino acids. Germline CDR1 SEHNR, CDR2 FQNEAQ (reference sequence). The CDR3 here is CASSLSRGGEAQYF. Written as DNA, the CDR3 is TGTGCCAGCAGCTTGTCCAGGGGTGGAGAGGCCCAGTACTTC.

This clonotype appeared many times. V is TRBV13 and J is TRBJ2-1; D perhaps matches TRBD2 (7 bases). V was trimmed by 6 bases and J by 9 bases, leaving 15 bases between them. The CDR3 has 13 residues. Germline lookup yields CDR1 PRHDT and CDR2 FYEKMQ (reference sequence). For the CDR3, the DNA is TGTGCCAGCAGTTTGCGGGGGCCCGGTGAGCAGTTCTTC. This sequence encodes CASSLRGPGEQFF.

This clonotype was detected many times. The CDR3, as DNA: TGTGCCAGCATTTTACTAGCGGGAGTTGGAGATACGCAGTATTTT. It yields the protein CASILLAGVGDTQYF. The chain links TRBV2 to TRBJ2-3; 11 nucleotides agree with TRBD2. V lost 7 bases and J lost 5; bases outside the gene matches: 8. Germline V lookup: CDR1 SNHLY, CDR2 FYNNEI. The CDR3 extends over 15 amino acids.

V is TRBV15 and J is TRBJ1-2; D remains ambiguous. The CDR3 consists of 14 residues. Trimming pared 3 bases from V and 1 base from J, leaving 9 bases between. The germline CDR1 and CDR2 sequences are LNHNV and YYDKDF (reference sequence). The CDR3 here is CATSSGSSNYGYTF. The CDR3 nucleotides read TGTGCCACCAGCAGTGGGTCCAGTAACTATGGCTACACCTTC.

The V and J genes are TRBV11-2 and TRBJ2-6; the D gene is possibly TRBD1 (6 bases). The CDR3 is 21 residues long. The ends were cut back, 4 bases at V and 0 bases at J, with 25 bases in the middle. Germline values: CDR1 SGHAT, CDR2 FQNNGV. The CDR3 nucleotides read TGTGCCAGCAGCTCCGGGACATCCACCGGGCAGGGCAGCTCTGGGGCCAACGTCCTGACTTTC. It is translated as CASSSGTSTGQGSSGANVLTF.

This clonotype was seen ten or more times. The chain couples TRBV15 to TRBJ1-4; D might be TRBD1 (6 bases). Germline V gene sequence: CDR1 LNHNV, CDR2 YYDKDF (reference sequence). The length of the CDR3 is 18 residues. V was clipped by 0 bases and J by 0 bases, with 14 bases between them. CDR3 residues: CATSRDYGRGSTNEKLFF. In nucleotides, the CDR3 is TGTGCCACCAGCAGAGATTACGGCAGGGGATCAACTAATGAAAAACTGTTTTTT.

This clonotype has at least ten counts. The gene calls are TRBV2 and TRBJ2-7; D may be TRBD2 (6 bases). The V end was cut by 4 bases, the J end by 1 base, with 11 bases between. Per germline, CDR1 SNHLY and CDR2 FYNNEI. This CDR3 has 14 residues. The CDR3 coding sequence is TGTGCCAGCAGTGCCTCCGGGAGATCCTACGAGCAGTACTTC. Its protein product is CASSASGRSYEQYF.

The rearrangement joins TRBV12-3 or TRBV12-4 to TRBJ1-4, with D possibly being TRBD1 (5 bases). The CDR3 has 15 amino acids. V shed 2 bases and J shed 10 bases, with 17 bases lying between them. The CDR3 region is CASSLSGLSAAKLFF. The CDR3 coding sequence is TGTGCCAGCAGTTTATCGGGACTTTCTGCGGCAAAACTGTTTTTT.

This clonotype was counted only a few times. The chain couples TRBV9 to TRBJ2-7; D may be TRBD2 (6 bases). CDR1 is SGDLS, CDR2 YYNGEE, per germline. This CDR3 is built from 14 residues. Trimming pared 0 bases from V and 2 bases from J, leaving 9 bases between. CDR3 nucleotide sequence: TGTGCCAGCAGCGTAGGGGACTTCACCTACGAGCAGTACTTC. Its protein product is CASSVGDFTYEQYF.

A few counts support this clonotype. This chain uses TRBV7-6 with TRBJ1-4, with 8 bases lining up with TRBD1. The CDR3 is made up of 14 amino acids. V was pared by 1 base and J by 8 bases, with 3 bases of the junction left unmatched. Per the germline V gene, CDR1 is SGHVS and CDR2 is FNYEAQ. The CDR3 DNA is TGTGCCAGCAGCTTAGACAGGGGGGGGGAAAAACTGTTTTTT. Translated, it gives CASSLDRGGEKLFF.

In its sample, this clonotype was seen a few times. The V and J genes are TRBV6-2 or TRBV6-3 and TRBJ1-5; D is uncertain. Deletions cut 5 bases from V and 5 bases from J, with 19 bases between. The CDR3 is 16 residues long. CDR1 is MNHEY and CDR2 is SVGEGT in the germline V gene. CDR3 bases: TGTGCCAGCAGTGGGTGGATCCAAGGTTACGATCAGCCCCAGCATTTT. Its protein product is CASSGWIQGYDQPQHF.

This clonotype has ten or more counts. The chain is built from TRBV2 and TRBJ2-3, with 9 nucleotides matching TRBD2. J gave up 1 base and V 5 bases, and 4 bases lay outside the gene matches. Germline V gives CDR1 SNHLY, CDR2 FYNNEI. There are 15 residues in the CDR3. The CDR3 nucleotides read TGTGCCAGCAGTTCCCGGACTAGCGGCACAGATACGCAGTATTTT. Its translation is CASSSRTSGTDTQYF.

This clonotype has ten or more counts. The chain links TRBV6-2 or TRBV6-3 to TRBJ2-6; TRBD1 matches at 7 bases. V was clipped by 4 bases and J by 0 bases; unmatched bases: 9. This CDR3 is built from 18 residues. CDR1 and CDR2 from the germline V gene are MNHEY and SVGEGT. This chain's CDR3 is CASSSPRDRVSGANVLTF. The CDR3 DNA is TGTGCCAGCAGTTCCCCTCGGGACAGAGTCTCTGGGGCCAACGTCCTGACTTTC.

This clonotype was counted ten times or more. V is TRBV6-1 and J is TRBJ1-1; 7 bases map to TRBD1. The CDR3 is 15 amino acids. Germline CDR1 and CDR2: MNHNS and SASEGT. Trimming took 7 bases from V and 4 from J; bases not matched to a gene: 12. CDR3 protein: CASIQGGGGTTEAFF. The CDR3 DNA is TGTGCCAGCATCCAAGGGGGAGGGGGCACCACTGAAGCTTTCTTT.

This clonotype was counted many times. CDR3 residues: CASSSGGHGNNEQFF. The DNA of the CDR3 is TGTGCCAGCAGTTCTGGGGGCCACGGGAACAATGAGCAGTTCTTC. This chain links TRBV12-3 or TRBV12-4 with TRBJ2-1; TRBD1 might be the D (6 bases). This CDR3 region has 15 residues. V was cut by 4 bases and J by 5 bases, with 15 bases left in between.

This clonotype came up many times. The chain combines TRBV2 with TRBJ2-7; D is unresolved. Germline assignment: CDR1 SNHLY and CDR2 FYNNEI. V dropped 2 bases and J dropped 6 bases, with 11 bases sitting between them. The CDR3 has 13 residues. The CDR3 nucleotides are TGTGCCAGCAGTGAAATTTCCCTTCGCGAGCAGTACTTC. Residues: CASSEISLREQYF.

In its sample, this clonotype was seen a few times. Here the CDR3 DNA reads TGTGCCAGCAGCAAGGACAGGGTGAGACAGCCCCAGCATTTT. Its protein is CASSKDRVRQPQHF. The genes are TRBV5-6 and TRBJ1-5, with TRBD1 identical over 8 bases. This CDR3 is 14 amino acids long. V was clipped by 4 bases and J by 7 bases; unmatched bases: 7. Germline CDR1 is SGHDT and CDR2 is YYEEEE. The whole variable domain, remainder taken from reference TRBV5-6 and TRBJ1-5, is DAGVTQSPTHLIKTRGQQVTLRCSPKSGHDTVSWYQQALGQGPQFIFQYYEEEERQRGNFPDRFSGHQFPNYSSELNVNALLLGDSALYLCASSKDRVRQPQHFGDGTRLSIL.

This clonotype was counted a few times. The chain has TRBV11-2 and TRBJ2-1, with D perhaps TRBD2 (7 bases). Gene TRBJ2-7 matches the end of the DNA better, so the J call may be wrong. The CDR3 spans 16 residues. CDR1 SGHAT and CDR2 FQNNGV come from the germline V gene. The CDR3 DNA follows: TGTGCCAGCAGCCGCCCACGGGGGGCTACCTACAATGAGCAGTACTTC. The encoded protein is CASSRPRGATYNEQYF.

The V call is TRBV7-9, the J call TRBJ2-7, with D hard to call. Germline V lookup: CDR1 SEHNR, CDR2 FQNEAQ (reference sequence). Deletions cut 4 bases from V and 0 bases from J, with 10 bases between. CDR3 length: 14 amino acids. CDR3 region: CASSSLVSSYEQYF. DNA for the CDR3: TGTGCCAGCAGCTCCCTGGTCAGCTCCTACGAGCAGTACTTC.

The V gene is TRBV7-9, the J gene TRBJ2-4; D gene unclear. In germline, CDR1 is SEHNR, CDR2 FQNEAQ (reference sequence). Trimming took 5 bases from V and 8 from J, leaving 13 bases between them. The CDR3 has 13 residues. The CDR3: CASSHKRVHIQYF. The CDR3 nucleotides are TGTGCCAGCAGCCACAAAAGGGTCCACATTCAGTACTTC.

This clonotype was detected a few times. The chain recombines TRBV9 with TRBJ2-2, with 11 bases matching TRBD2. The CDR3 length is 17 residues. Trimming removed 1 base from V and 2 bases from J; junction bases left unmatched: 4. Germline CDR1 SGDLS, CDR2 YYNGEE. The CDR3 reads CASSVTGTSGNTGELFF. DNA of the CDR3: TGTGCCAGCAGCGTAACGGGGACTAGCGGTAACACCGGGGAGCTGTTTTTT.